In its sample, the clone carrying this TCR beta chain was seen many times. Amplification of TCR beta CDR3 regions used RNA as the template. Researchers ran a first-round RT-PCR on the TCR CDR3 using the HTBI primer set. TCRdb re-derived calls from the multiplex PCR reads in MiXCR, one entry per CDR3 protein. The repertoire holds approximately 870,000 distinct CDR3 sequences, with about 38% as singletons. The data were taken from a study of T cells in Graves' hyperthyroidism and ophthalmopathy. The sequenced material came from blood. This TCR was sampled from a man younger than 30 with Graves' hyperthyroidism.

CDR3 sequence: CASSLEDRANYGYTF. CDR3 nucleotides: TGTGCCAGCAGCCTAGAGGACAGAGCTAACTATGGCTACACCTTC. V gene TRBV13 combines with J gene TRBJ1-2, with D possibly matching TRBD1 (6 bases). The ends were cut back, 5 bases at V and 0 bases at J, with 13 bases in the middle. Germline values: CDR1 PRHDT, CDR2 FYEKMQ (reference sequence). This CDR3 has 15 amino acids.